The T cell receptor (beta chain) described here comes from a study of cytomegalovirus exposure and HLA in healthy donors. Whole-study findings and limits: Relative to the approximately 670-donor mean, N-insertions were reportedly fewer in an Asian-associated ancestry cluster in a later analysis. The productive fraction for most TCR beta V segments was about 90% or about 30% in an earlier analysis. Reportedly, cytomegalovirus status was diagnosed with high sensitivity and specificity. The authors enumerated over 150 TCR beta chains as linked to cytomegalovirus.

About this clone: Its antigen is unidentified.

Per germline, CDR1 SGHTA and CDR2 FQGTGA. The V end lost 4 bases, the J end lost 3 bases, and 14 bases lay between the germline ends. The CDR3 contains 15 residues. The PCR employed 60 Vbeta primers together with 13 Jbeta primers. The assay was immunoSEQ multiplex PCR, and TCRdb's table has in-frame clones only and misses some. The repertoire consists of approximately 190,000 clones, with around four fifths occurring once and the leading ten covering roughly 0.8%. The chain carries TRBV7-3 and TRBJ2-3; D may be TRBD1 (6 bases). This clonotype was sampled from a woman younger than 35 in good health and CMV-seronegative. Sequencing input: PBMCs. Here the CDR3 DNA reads TGTGCCAGCAGCTCCGGGACCCAGGGGACAGATACGCAGTATTTT. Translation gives CASSSGTQGTDTQYF.